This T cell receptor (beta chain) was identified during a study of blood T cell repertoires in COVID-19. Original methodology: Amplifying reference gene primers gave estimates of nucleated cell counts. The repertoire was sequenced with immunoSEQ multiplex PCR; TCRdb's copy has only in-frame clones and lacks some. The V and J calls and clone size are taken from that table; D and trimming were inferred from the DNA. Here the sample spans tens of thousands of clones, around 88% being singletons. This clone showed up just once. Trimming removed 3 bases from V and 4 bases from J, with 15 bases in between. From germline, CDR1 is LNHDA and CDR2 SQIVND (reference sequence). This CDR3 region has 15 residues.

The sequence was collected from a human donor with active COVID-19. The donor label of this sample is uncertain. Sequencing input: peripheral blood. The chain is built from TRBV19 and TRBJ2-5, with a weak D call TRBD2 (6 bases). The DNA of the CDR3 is TGTGCCAGTAGTATGGGCGCGGGGATGGGAGAGACCCAGTACTTC. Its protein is CASSMGAGMGETQYF.